This entry features one T cell receptor (beta chain) sequence. Its antigen is not yet known. Qualities for individual bases were not recorded, and no much larger clone is one base off. The entry originates in a study of cytomegalovirus exposure and HLA in healthy donors (dated by TCRdb to the late 2010s). Notes on the research overall: An earlier analysis of fewer than 750 of the donors reported roughly 300 Gb of sequence data and 117 million unique TCR beta sequences obtained from about 179 million T cells. Approximately 300 gigabases of sequencing data and approximately 91 million unique TCR sequences made up an early release that covered nearly 650 HLA-typed donors. Among the approximately 430 genotyped donors, around 81% belonged to the genetic ancestry cluster associated with self-reported Caucasian donors. The aim of the study was to test whether cataloging public T cell receptors could identify signatures of past pathogen exposure. The study used immunosequencing to profile the T cell repertoires of under 700 subjects and linked those repertoires to cytomegalovirus serostatus. A separate validation cohort of 90 to 150 different subjects was used in addition to the roughly 670-subject first cohort. The study combined high-throughput TCR immunosequencing, statistical association of individual TCRs with disease status, and machine learning to predict cytomegalovirus infection status. To study patterns of TCR occurrence, a later analysis re-analyzed previously published TCR beta repertoires from just over 650 donors and added high-resolution HLA genotyping. Rather than drawing on any new phenotypic data, the later analysis identified candidate immune exposures from TCR beta sequences and the way those sequences occurred across donors. An earlier analysis of 587 of the donors applied high-throughput TCR beta sequencing to assess whether each TCR beta V gene segment acted as functional or pseudogenic. Donor age, sex, ethnicity and CMV serostatus were compiled alongside the repertoire data. In a later genetic analysis, genome-wide SNP genotypes for about 65% of the roughly 670 donors were used, and that subset was treated as a discovery cohort. All discovery cohort repertoires had been generated on a single sequencing platform. HLA typing covered class I and class II loci at four-digit resolution. Typing coverage differed by locus: A, B, C, DRB1 and DQB1 were typed in roughly 629-640 donors, DQA1 in 500 to 550, DPA1 in 600 to 610, and DPB1 in 472. Several DR-DQ haplotypes were handled as single units for association and clustering because linkage in the cohort was strong. Among 398 genotyped donors of the cohort, an average of roughly 240,000 unique TCR beta nucleotide sequences were sequenced per donor, around 18% of them non-productive.

Library construction relied on the immunoSEQ multiplex PCR assay. For the multiplex PCR, a mixture combining 60 forward primers for TCR Vbeta segments and 13 reverse primers for TCR Jbeta segments was used. A multiplex PCR assay on genomic DNA amplified the CDR3 region of rearranged TCR beta genes. Amplified TCR beta libraries were sequenced as 87-base-pair reads on the Illumina HiSeq System. In the source study's methods: A later analysis counted approximately 76 million unique TCR beta chains across the 650 to 800 repertoires, and 9 million to 14 million of these chains were shared by at least two donors. A nearest-neighbor algorithm error-corrected the raw reads and collapsed the reads into unique sequences, merging closely related sequences to remove PCR and sequencing errors. Alignment of CDR3 sequences to IMGT reference sequences was used to assign V, D and J gene segments. For a sequence to be retained, a match of at least six nucleotides was required to both a V gene segment and a J gene segment. Rearrangements were called productive when the CDR3 lacked stop codons and stayed in frame with V and J; all others were non-productive. CDR3 was defined according to IMGT convention as the region running from the second conserved V-encoded cysteine to the conserved J-encoded phenylalanine. The earlier analysis of 587 of the donors excluded sequences that lacked an unambiguous match to a single V gene segment. An earlier analysis of several hundred of the donors classified V segments as functional when productive rearrangements were above 56.7% and as segregating when the standard deviation between donors was above 5%. To diagnose cytomegalovirus status from the catalog of TCR beta chain sequences, a statistical classification framework was built. In a later analysis, V and J genes were assigned by comparing TCR nucleotide sequences against IMGT/GENE-DB human TR gene sequences. Using the TCRdist pipeline, a later analysis assigned CDR3 sequences along with most-parsimonious VDJ recombination scenarios. In a later analysis, each TCR beta chain was defined by its CDR3 amino acid sequence together with its V-gene family, and reads lacking a unique V-gene family were excluded. A later analysis removed 450 to 600 highly shared, low-generation-probability nucleotide sequences to deal with suspected cross-contamination and a sequencing artifact. In a later analysis, a clonal expansion index was calculated for each public chain from normalized within-repertoire ranks of inferred template counts. A later analysis computed generation probabilities with a VDJ recombination model fitted to out-of-frame rearrangements, and checked the results against IGoR. Hypergeometric tests were used in a later analysis to score TCR-TCR, TCR-HLA and TCR-CMV co-occurrence, with a repertoire-size bias correction applied to the TCR pairs. In a later analysis, false discovery rates were estimated by permuting HLA or CMV assignments 20 times. In a later analysis, co-occurring TCRs were grouped using DBSCAN, with TCRdist sequence similarity added in when clustering inside HLA-allele-positive subsets. Co-occurrence clustering excluded repertoires with fewer than 30,000 or more than 120,000 public chains, plus five with anomalous nucleotide sharing. The immuneACCESS repertoire file appears here via TCRdb, limited to in-frame rearrangements. These files lack a portion of the clones; in checked studies, under half of the deficit traces to unresolved V genes, and the cause of the others is not known. V and J calls and clone size are as listed in that table; D and trimming were resolved from the DNA. Within this sample are fewer than 130,000 clones, with roughly three quarters of them counted one time only. The ten largest clones capture about a tenth of the sample.

The full study reports these points: In both the original and validation cohorts, the classifier was reported to diagnose cytomegalovirus status with high specificity and sensitivity. It was suggested by the authors that the approach could potentially be generalized to other disease states and immunological phenotypes. In a later genetic analysis, a missense DCLRE1C variant was associated with V-gene and J-gene trimming of TCR beta chains, and the association was replicated in an independent cohort. This cohort had only TCR beta chains sequenced, and the lack of alpha or paired-chain data limited which features could be detected. A cluster of highly shared sequence variants was judged likely to represent a technical artifact of the sequencing pipeline. Linkage disequilibrium might explain the correlated functional status among segregating V segments, but an unknown experimental factor could not be ruled out. In a later analysis, most CMV-associated TCR beta chains were found to appear HLA-restricted, with HLA associations seemingly driven largely by CMV exposure. Because some donors lacked HLA typing at each locus, the association tests relied only on the typed subset. Immune exposure information for the cohort was limited to CMV serostatus. A later analysis associated 15,000 or so TCR beta sequences with specific HLA alleles at a false discovery rate of 0.05. In a later genetic analysis, fewer N-insertions in productive TCRs were reported among donors in an Asian-associated ancestry cluster than the roughly 710-donor mean. Because the 87-base-pair reads could not distinguish some IMGT-functional V segments, including TRBV6-2 and TRBV6-3, those segments were excluded. A further reported finding was that TCR beta sequences accurately predicted the HLA-A and HLA-B alleles for most subjects in the first cohort. The earlier analysis of 587 of the donors excluded approximately 17 rarely observed V segments, including chromosome 9 orphons, because counts were too low. A few of the identified cytomegalovirus-associated TCR beta chains were confirmed in vitro to be specific for cytomegalovirus antigens. In a later analysis, HLA-associated TCR beta chains were found to be more clonally expanded and to have lower generation probabilities than equally common non-associated chains. Several of the top co-occurrence clusters appeared to be linked to parvovirus B19, influenza, CMV and Epstein-Barr virus, according to a later analysis. Most TCR sequences were seen in very few donors, while some public TCRs were found in many individuals. When HLA alleles, especially DR and DQ, strongly co-occurred, attributing TCR associations to individual alleles was difficult. Sequencing depth was assumed to be roughly uniform across donors in the presence/absence analyses, though that assumption may not hold. The study gave a list of about 160 TCR beta chains associated with cytomegalovirus. An earlier analysis of 450 to 750 of the donors showed that most TCR beta V segments appeared in productive rearrangements either about 87% or about 30% of the time, which broadly matched IMGT annotations. A later analysis found that TCR association rates varied across HLA loci, with DRB1 alleles showing the most associated TCRs and HLA-C alleles the fewest.

In total, 666 healthy bone marrow donors made up the cohort. All cohort members were sampled while nominally healthy, although unrecorded immune exposures were likely present. The donor was CMV seropositive and was included in the group of 300 or so seropositive cohort members. Each donor provided a peripheral blood sample, and peripheral blood mononuclear cells were used for TCR beta sequencing. The Qiagen DNeasy Blood Extraction Kit was used to extract genomic DNA from the blood cell samples. Per the germline V gene, LGHNA is the CDR1 and YSLEER is the CDR2. From the cysteine up to the phenylalanine, the CDR3 has a length of 14 residues. Solely the CDR3 DNA is kept, with 42 bases framed from the first base. V loses 1 base, J loses 4 bases, and the germline ends lie 7 bases apart.

The sequenced sample consisted of PBMCs. This clonotype originated in a man aged 35-49 years in good health and CMV-seropositive. The V and J genes are TRBV4-3 and TRBJ2-2; the D gene is not confidently resolved. The CDR3 sequence is CASSQGRFTGELFF. The base sequence is TGCGCCAGCAGCCAAGGCAGGTTCACCGGGGAGCTGTTTTTT.